Shown below are 23 T cell receptor beta chains from a single sample sequenced in a study of blood T cell repertoires in COVID-19. Clones were read by immunoSEQ multiplex PCR, and TCRdb kept only the in-frame ones, dropping some. The sample holds fewer than 90,000 clones; 88% are singletons and the top ten take around 1.9%. Material: peripheral blood. The receptors shown here come from a woman aged 80 or over with active or convalescent COVID-19.

The rearrangement uses TRBV5-1 and TRBJ1-6; possibly TRBD1 for D (5 bases). The germline V gene encodes CDR1 SGHRS and CDR2 YFSETQ. The CDR3 extends over 13 amino acids. Trimming cost V 0 bases and J 7 bases, with 5 bases left between them. Here the CDR3 reads CASSLEGNSPLHF. The CDR3 region has the DNA TGCGCCAGCAGCTTGGAGGGGAATTCACCCCTCCACTTT.

The chain combines TRBV7-9 with TRBJ2-2; D call uncertain. V lost 3 bases and J 1 base, leaving 6 bases between the germline ends. There are 14 residues in the CDR3. The V gene's germline CDR1 is SEHNR and CDR2 FQNEAQ (reference sequence). CDR3 coding DNA: TGTGCCAGCAGCTTTATCTTGAACACCGGGGAGCTGTTTTTT. Its translation is CASSFILNTGELFF.

The chain has TRBV5-1 and TRBJ2-5; 12 bases are shared with TRBD1. The germline CDR1 and CDR2 sequences are SGHRS and YFSETQ. This CDR3 spans 19 amino acids. V was pared by 1 base and J by 2 bases, with 12 bases of the junction left unmatched. CDR3 DNA sequence: TGCGCCAGCAGCTTGCCCGGGACAGGGGGCGTCGGTGGACAAGAGACCCAGTACTTC. Its translation is CASSLPGTGGVGGQETQYF.

The rearrangement links TRBV5-4 to TRBJ2-7; D unclear. V was trimmed by 4 bases and J by 6 bases, leaving 14 bases between them. This CDR3 region has 13 residues. The V gene's germline CDR1 is SGHNT and CDR2 YYREEE (reference sequence). This chain's CDR3 is CASSGGDSREQYF. For the CDR3, the DNA is TGTGCCAGCAGCGGTGGAGATAGCCGCGAGCAGTACTTC.

The chain has TRBV9 and TRBJ2-7; TRBD1 might be the D (6 bases). The CDR3 totals 14 residues. The germline V gene has CDR1 SGDLS and CDR2 YYNGEE. Trimming stripped 3 bases from V and 2 bases from J, with 12 bases between. DNA for the CDR3: TGTGCCAGCAGCGCACACAGGGTCCCCTACGAGCAGTACTTC. Amino acids: CASSAHRVPYEQYF.

This sequence joins TRBV9 and TRBJ1-2; 7 positions match TRBD1. The germline gives CDR1 SGDLS, CDR2 YYNGEE. The V segment lost 1 base and the J segment 1 base; nucleotides outside the gene matches: 4. CDR3 size: 15 residues. The CDR3 loop reads CASSVRQGGNYGYTF. As DNA, the CDR3 is TGTGCCAGCAGCGTACGACAGGGTGGTAACTATGGCTACACCTTC.

J is TRBJ2-5 and V is TRBV5-1; 14 nucleotides agree with TRBD2. CDR3 length equals 16 residues. V lost 3 bases and J lost 5; bases outside the gene matches: 6. The V gene's germline CDR1 is SGHRS and CDR2 YFSETQ. CDR3 bases: TGCGCCAGCAGCTCGGGACTAGCGGGAGCAGGGGAGACCCAGTACTTC. Translated: CASSSGLAGAGETQYF.

The chain is built from TRBV5-1 and TRBJ2-7, with D tentatively TRBD2 (6 bases). The CDR3 runs 13 residues. The V end lost 6 bases, the J end lost 3 bases, and 13 bases lay between the germline ends. Germline lookup yields CDR1 SGHRS and CDR2 YFSETQ. This chain's CDR3 is CASTFVGGYEQYF. CDR3 DNA: TGCGCCAGCACATTTGTGGGGGGCTACGAGCAGTACTTC.

In its sample, this clone was seen a few times. The gene calls are TRBV13 and TRBJ1-2; perhaps TRBD1 as D (6 bases). The CDR3 consists of 13 residues. The germline V and J ends were trimmed by 0 bases and 4 bases, with 6 bases remaining between them. Germline loops: CDR1 PRHDT, CDR2 FYEKMQ (reference sequence). The CDR3 spells CASSLGQGYGYTF. The CDR3 DNA follows: TGTGCCAGCAGCTTAGGACAGGGCTATGGCTACACCTTC.

This rearrangement joins TRBV7-3 to TRBJ2-3, with 8 bases that match TRBD2. There are 16 residues in the CDR3. Germline V CDR1 and CDR2: SGHTA, FQGTGA. J lost 8 bases, V lost 0 bases, and 10 bases had no gene match. The CDR3 region is CASSLTFGLAGSTQYF. CDR3 nucleotide sequence: TGTGCCAGCAGCTTAACCTTCGGACTAGCCGGAAGTACGCAGTATTTT.

The chain has TRBV5-6 and TRBJ2-3; 9 bases are shared with TRBD2. The V and J ends lost 3 bases and 13 bases, in that order; junction bases with no gene match: 9. CDR1 is SGHDT, CDR2 YYEEEE, per germline. This CDR3 region has 13 residues. CDR3: CASSSFLAGLKYF. The DNA of the CDR3 is TGTGCCAGCAGCTCTTTTCTAGCGGGATTAAAGTATTTT.

The chain combines TRBV6-5 with TRBJ1-1; D is undetermined. The germline V gene has CDR1 MNHEY and CDR2 SVGAGI. V was pared by 0 bases and J by 0 bases, with 5 bases between. This CDR3 is 14 amino acids long. The CDR3 DNA follows: TGTGCCAGCAGTTACTCGAGAGTGAACACTGAAGCTTTCTTT. It specifies CASSYSRVNTEAFF.

The chain combines TRBV9 with TRBJ2-3, with TRBD2 identical over 9 bases. Germline V gene data show CDR1 as SGDLS and CDR2 as YYNGEE. Trimming took 0 bases from V and 6 from J; bases not matched to a gene: 8. The length of the CDR3 is 16 residues. CDR3 sequence (DNA): TGTGCCAGCAGCGTAGGATTGCGGGAGGGTCTCGATACGCAGTATTTT. Encoded protein: CASSVGLREGLDTQYF.

The chain uses TRBV7-2 and TRBJ2-7; perhaps TRBD2 as D (5 bases). Germline V CDR1 and CDR2: SGHTA, FQGNSA. With 5 bases removed from V and 4 bases from J, the gap between germline ends came to 15 bases. This CDR3 is built from 14 residues. This chain's CDR3 is CASSPREGRYEQYF. CDR3 in DNA: TGTGCCAGCAGCCCCCGAGAGGGTAGGTACGAGCAGTACTTC.

V and J are TRBV5-1 and TRBJ2-7; maybe TRBD1 (6 bases). The length of the CDR3 is 14 residues. Trimming removed 4 bases from V and 1 base from J, with 12 bases in between. Per the germline V gene, CDR1 is SGHRS and CDR2 is YFSETQ. CDR3 sequence (DNA): TGCGCCAGCAGCGCCCGGGACAATTCCTACGAGCAGTACTTC. Its protein product is CASSARDNSYEQYF.

J is TRBJ2-2 and V is TRBV2; 8 nucleotides match TRBD1. CDR3 size: 16 residues. J was trimmed by 6 bases and V by 3 bases; bases with no gene match: 9. In germline, CDR1 is SNHLY, CDR2 FYNNEI. CDR3 sequence reads: CASSERPGGPAGELFF. In DNA form, the CDR3 reads TGTGCCAGCAGTGAGAGGCCAGGGGGCCCAGCCGGGGAGCTGTTTTTT.

The chain is built from TRBV5-4 and TRBJ1-1, with D possibly being TRBD1 (6 bases). The CDR3 covers 14 residues. Trimming removed 6 bases from V and 2 bases from J, with 14 bases in between. The germline CDR1 and CDR2 sequences are SGHNT and YYREEE (reference sequence). CDR3 in DNA: TGTGCCAGCACCCTGAGGGGGGGCAACACTGAAGCTTTCTTT. Translated: CASTLRGGNTEAFF.

This sequence joins TRBV5-5 and TRBJ2-6, with 12 bases lining up with TRBD2. The J segment lost 4 bases and the V segment lost 4 bases, leaving 6 bases of the junction unmatched. The CDR3 totals 17 residues. In germline, CDR1 is SGHKS, CDR2 YYEKEE (reference sequence). CDR3 DNA: TGTGCCAGCAGCGTGACTAGCGGGGGACAAGGGGCCAACGTCCTGACTTTC. It yields the protein CASSVTSGGQGANVLTF.

This chain uses TRBV6-5 with TRBJ2-7, with TRBD1 as a possible D gene (6 bases). The V end was cut by 8 bases, the J end by 5 bases, with 19 bases between. Germline V CDR1 and CDR2: MNHEY, SVGAGI. The CDR3 extends over 14 amino acids. The CDR3 coding sequence is TGTGCCAGCCTGTTGACAGGAAGCTCGGACGAGCAGTACTTC. It specifies CASLLTGSSDEQYF.

CDR3 bases: TGTGCCAGCAGCCAAGTTGCAGCGGGAGTAGAAAATGAGCAGTTCTTC. Translating gives CASSQVAAGVENEQFF. The rearrangement links TRBV4-2 to TRBJ2-1; 8 nucleotides match TRBD2. Germline CDR1 reads LGHNA; CDR2 reads YNFKEQ. The CDR3 contains 16 residues. V dropped 1 base and J dropped 7; count of bases not matched to a gene: 9.

The gene calls are TRBV10-3 and TRBJ2-5; tentatively, D is TRBD2 (5 bases). Trimming shortened V by 3 bases and J by 1 base, and 12 bases separated the two germline ends. The CDR3 runs 15 residues. Germline values: CDR1 ENHRY, CDR2 SYGVKD. CDR3 loop: CAISDRGFLQETQYF. CDR3 DNA sequence: TGTGCCATCAGTGACCGAGGGTTCCTCCAAGAGACCCAGTACTTC.

The chain's CDR3 is CASSPGTGSNQPQHF. CDR3 coding DNA: TGTGCCAGCAGCCCCGGGACAGGAAGCAATCAGCCCCAGCATTTT. J is TRBJ1-5 and V is TRBV5-6, with 8 bases matching TRBD1. CDR1 and CDR2 from the germline V gene are SGHDT and YYEEEE. The CDR3 runs to 15 residues. V was pared by 4 bases and J by 1 base, with 4 bases of the junction left unmatched.

The V and J genes are TRBV24-1 and TRBJ2-1, with 9 positions matching TRBD2. The CDR3 loop spans 15 amino acids. The ends lost 9 bases at V and 3 bases at J; junction bases unmatched: 8. In germline, CDR1 is KGHDR, CDR2 SFDVKD. The CDR3 spells CATAGGGLFYNEQFF. DNA of the CDR3: TGTGCCACCGCGGGGGGGGGACTATTCTACAATGAGCAGTTCTTC.